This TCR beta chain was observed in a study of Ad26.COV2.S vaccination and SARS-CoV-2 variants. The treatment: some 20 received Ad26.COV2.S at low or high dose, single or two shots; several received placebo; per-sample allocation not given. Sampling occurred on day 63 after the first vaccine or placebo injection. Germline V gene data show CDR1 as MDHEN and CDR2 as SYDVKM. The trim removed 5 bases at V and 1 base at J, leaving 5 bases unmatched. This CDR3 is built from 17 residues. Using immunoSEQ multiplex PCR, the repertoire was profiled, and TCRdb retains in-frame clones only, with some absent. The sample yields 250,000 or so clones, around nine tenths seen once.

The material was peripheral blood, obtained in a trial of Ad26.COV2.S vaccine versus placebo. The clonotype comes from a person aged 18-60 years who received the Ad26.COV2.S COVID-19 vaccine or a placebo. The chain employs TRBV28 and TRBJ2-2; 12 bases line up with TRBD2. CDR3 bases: TGTGCCAGCAGTCAATCTAGCGGGAGGGGGAACACCGGGGAGCTGTTTTTT. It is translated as CASSQSSGRGNTGELFF.